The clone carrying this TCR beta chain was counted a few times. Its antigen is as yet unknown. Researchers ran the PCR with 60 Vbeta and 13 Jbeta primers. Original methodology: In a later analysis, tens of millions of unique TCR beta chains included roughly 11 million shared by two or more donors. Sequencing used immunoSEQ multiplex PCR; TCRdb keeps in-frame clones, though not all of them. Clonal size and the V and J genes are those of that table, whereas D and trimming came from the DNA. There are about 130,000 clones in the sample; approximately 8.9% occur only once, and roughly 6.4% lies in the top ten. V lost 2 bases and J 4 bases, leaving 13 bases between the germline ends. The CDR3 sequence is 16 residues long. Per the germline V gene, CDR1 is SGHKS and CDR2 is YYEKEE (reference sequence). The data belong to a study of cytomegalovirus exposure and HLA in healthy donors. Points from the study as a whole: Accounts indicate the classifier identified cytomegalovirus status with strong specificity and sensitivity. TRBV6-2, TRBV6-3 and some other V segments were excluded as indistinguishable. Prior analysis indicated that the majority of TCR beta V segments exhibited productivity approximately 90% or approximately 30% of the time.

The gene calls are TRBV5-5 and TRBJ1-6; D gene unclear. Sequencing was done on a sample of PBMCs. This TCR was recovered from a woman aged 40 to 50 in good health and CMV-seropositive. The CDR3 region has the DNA TGTGCCAGCAGCTTCTATACAGCACTTTATAATTCACCCCTCCACTTT. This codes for CASSFYTALYNSPLHF. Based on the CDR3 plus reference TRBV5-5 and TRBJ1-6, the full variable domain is DAGVTQSPTHLIKTRGQQVTLRCSPISGHKSVSWYQQVLGQGPQFIFQYYEKEERGRGNFPDRFSARQFPNYSSELNVNALLLGDSALYLCASSFYTALYNSPLHFGNGTRLTVT.